This T cell receptor beta chain was recorded in a study of OX40 agonist ivuxolimab in advanced cancers. Study overall: Prior anti-PD-1, anti-PD-L1 or anti-CTLA-4 therapy was allowed; roughly 40% had some.

Researchers took blood at baseline, on cycle 4 day 1, and on cycle 7 day 1. TCRdb keeps only in-frame clones here, not all; method: immunoSEQ multiplex PCR. The data contain 25,000 to 30,000 clones, 70% to 80% of them singletons. This clone was seen more than once but under ten times. Specimen: CD4+ or CD8+ T cells sorted from blood, collected in a trial of the OX40 agonist ivuxolimab. The sequence was collected from an adult with an advanced solid tumor such as melanoma, head and neck, liver or kidney cancer.

The CDR3, as DNA: TGCAGCGTTGAAGGACTAGCCTACGAGCAGTACTTC. As protein: CSVEGLAYEQYF. The V call is TRBV29-1, the J call TRBJ2-7; a weak D match, TRBD2 (6 bases). Trimming left V 1 base short and J 2 bases short, with 6 bases between. The CDR3 contains 12 residues. Germline lookup yields CDR1 SQVTM and CDR2 ANQGSEA.